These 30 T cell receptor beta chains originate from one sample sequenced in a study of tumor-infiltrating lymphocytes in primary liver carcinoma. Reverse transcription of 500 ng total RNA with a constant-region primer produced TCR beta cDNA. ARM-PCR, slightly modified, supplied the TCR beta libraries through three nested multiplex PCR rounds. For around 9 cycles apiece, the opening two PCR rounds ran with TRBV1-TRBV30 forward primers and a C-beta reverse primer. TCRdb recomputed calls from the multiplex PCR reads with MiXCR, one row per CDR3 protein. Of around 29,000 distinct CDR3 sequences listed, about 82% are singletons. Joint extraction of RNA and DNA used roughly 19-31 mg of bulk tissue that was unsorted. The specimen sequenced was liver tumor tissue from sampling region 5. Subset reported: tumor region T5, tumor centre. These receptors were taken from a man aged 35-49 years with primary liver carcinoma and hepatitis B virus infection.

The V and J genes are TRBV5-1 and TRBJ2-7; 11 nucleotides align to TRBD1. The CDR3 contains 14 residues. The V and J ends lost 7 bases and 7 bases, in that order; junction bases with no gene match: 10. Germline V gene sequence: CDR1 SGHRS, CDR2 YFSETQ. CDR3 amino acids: CASCSGQGASEQYF. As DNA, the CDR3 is TGCGCCAGCTGCTCCGGACAGGGGGCTAGTGAGCAGTACTTC.

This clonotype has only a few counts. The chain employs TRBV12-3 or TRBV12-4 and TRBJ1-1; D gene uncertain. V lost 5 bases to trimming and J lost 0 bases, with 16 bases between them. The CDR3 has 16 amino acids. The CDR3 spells CASSKGHATMNTEAFF. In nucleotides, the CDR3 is TGTGCCAGCAGTAAAGGTCATGCGACGATGAACACTGAAGCTTTCTTT.

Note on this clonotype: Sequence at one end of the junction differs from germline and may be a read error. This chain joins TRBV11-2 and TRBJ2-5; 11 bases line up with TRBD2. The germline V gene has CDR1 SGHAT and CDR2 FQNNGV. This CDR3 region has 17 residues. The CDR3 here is CASSIDILAGGLETQYF. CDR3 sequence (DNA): TGTGCCAGCAGCATAGATATCCTAGCGGGGGGTTTGGAGACCCAGTACTTC.

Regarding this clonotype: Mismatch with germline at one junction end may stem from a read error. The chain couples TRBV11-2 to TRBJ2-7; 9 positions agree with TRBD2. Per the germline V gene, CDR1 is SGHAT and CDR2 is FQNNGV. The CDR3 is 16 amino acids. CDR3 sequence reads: CASSLDRLSGRYEQYF. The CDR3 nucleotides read TGTGCAAGCAGCTTAGATAGGCTTAGCGGGAGATACGAGCAGTACTTC.

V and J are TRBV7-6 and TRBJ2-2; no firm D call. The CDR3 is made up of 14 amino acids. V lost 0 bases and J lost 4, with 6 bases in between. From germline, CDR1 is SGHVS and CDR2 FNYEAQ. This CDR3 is CASSLAPTTGELFF. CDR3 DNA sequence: TGTGCCAGCAGCTTAGCGCCCACCACCGGGGAGCTGTTTTTT.

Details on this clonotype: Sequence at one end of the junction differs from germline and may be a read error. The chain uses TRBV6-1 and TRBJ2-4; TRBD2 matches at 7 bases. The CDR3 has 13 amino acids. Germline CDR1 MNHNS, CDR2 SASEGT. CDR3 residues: CARRRLAENIQYF. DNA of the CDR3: TGTGCCCGCAGGAGGCTAGCGGAGAACATTCAGTACTTC.

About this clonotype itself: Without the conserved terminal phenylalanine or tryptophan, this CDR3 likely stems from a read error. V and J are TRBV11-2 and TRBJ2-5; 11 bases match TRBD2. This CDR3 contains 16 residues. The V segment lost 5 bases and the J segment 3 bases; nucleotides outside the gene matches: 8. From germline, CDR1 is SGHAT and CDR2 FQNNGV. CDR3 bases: TGTGCCAGCAGCCAAACACCTAGCGGGGGGAAAGAGACCCAGTACCTT. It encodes CASSQTPSGGKETQYL.

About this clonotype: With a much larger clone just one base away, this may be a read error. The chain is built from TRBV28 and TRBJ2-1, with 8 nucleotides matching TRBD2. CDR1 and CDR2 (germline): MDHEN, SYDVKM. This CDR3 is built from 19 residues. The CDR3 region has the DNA TGTGCCAGCAGTTTATTCGGGCTAGCGGGCCCTAGCTCCTACAATGAGCAGTCCTTC. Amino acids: CASSLFGLAGPSSYNEQSF.

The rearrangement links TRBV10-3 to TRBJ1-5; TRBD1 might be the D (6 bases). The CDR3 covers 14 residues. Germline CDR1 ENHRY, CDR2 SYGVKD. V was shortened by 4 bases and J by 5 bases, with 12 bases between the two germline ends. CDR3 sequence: CAISGYGGDQPQHF. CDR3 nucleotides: TGTGCCATCAGTGGGTACGGGGGCGATCAGCCCCAGCATTTT.

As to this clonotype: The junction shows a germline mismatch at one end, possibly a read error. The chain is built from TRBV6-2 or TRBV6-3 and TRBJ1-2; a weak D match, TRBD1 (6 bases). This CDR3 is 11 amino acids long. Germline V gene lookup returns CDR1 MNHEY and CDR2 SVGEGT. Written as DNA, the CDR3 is TGTACCAGCACGGGGGCCCATGACTACACCTTC. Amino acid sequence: CTSTGAHDYTF.

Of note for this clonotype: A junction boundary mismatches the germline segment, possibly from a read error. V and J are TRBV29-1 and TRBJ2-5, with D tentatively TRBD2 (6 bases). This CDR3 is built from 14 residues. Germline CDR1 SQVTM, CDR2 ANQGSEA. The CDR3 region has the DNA TGCGGCGTTGGTGGCCCGGGACTTCCAGAGGCCCAGTACTTC. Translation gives CGVGGPGLPEAQYF.

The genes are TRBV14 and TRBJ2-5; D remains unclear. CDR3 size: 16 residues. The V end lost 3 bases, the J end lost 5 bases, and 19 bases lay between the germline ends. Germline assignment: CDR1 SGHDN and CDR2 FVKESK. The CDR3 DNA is TGTGCCAGCAGCCATAGGAACGGGCGCCCGCAGGAGACCCAGTACTTC. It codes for CASSHRNGRPQETQYF.

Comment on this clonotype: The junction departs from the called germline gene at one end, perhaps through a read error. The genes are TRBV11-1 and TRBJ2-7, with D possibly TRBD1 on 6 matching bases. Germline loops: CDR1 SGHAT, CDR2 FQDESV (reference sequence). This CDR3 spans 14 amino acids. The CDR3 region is CASSPEQGSGEHYF. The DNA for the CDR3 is TGTGCCAGCAGTCCCGAACAGGGTTCAGGCGAGCATTACTTC. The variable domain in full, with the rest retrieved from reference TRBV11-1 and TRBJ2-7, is EAEVAQSPRYKITEKSQAVAFWCDPISGHATLYWYRQILGQGPELLVQFQDESVVDDSQLPKDRFSAERLKGVDSTLKIQPAELGDSAMYLCASSPEQGSGEHYFGPGTRLTVT.

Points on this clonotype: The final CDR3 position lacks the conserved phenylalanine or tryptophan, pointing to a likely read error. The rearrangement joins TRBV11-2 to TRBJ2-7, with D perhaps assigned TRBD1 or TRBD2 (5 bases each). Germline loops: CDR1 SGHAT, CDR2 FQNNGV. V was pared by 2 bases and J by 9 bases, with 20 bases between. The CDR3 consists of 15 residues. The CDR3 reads CASSLTFTEGDGQYL. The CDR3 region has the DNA TGTGCCAGCAGCTTAACTTTCACGGAAGGGGACGGGCAGTACCTC.

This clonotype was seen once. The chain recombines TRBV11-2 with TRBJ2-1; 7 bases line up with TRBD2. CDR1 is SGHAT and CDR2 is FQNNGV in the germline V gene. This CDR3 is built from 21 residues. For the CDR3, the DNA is TGTACCAACAACTTCAAGCATGGGTTGGGGCGGGAGTGGTGGAACTACAATGAGCAGTTCTTC. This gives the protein CTNNFKHGLGREWWNYNEQFF.

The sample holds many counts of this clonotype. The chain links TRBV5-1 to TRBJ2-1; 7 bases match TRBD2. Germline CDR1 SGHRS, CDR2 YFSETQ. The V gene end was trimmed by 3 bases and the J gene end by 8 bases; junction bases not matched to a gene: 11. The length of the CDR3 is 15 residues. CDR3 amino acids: CASSSSGISSHEQFF. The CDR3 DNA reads TGCGCCAGCAGCTCCAGCGGGATCTCATCACATGAGCAGTTCTTC.

The CDR3 DNA follows: TGTGCCAGCAGCTTACCATATCATGGGCCTAAAGCAAAAGAGCAGTTCTTC. This sequence encodes CASSLPYHGPKAKEQFF. The V and J genes are TRBV7-9 and TRBJ2-1; D remains ambiguous. CDR1 is SEHNR, CDR2 FQNEAQ, per germline (reference sequence). The CDR3 is made up of 17 amino acids. V was pared by 2 bases and J by 10 bases, with 24 bases between.

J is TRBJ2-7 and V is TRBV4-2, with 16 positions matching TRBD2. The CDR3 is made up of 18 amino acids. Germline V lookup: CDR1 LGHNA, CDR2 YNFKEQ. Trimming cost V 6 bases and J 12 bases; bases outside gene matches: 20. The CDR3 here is CASSGKPGLAGGPHEGYF. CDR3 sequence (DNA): TGTGCCAGCAGTGGAAAACCGGGACTAGCGGGAGGGCCGCACGAGGGGTACTTC.

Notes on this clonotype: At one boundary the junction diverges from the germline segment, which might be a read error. For the CDR3, the DNA is TGCGCCAGCAGTGAGGCTAAGGGACTAGGGGGGGGCACCGGGGAGCTGTTCTTT. It translates to CASSEAKGLGGGTGELFF. V and J are TRBV10-2 and TRBJ2-2; 8 positions match TRBD2. The CDR3 contains 18 residues. The germline V gene has CDR1 WSHSY and CDR2 SAAADI.

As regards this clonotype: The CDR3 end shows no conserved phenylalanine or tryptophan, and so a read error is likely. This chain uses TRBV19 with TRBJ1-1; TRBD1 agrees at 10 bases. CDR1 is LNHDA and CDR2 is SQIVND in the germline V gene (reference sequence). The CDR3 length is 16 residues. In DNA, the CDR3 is TGTGCCAGTAGTATCCTGGGACAGGGGATGAACACTGAGGCTTTCTCT. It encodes CASSILGQGMNTEAFS.

The CDR3, as DNA: TGTGCCATCAGGCACTGGGGGGTGAATAATTCACCCCTCCACTTT. It is translated as CAIRHWGVNNSPLHF. J is TRBJ1-6 and V is TRBV6-5; D is perhaps TRBD1 (5 bases). The germline V gene encodes CDR1 MNHEY and CDR2 SVGAGI. The ends were cut back, 10 bases at V and 5 bases at J, with 18 bases in the middle. This CDR3 is built from 15 residues.

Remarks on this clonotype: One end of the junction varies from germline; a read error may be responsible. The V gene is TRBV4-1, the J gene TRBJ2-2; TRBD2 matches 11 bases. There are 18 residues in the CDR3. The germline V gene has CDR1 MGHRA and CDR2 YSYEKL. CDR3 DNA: TGCGCCAGCAGCCATCGCCCCCCGGGACTAGCGGAAACCGGGGAGCTGTTCTTT. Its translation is CASSHRPPGLAETGELFF.

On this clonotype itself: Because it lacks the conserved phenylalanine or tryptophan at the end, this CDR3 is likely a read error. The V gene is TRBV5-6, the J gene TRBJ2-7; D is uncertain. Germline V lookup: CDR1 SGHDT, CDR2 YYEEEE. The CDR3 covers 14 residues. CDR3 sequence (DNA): TGTGTCAGCAGCTTGGTGGAGTCAGAATACGAGCAGTACCTC. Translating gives CVSSLVESEYEQYL.

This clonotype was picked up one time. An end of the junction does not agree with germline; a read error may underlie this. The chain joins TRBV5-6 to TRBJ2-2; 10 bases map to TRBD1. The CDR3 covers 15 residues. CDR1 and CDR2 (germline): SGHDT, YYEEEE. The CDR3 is CASSIGTGVTWELFF. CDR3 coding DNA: TGTGCGAGCAGTATTGGGACAGGGGTCACCTGGGAGCTGTTTTTT.

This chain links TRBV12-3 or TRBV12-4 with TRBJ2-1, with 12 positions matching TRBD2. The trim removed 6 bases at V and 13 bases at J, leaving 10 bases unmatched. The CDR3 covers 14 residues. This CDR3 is CASRTSGGYNGQFF. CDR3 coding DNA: TGTGCCAGCAGAACTAGCGGGGGGTACAATGGACAGTTCTTC.

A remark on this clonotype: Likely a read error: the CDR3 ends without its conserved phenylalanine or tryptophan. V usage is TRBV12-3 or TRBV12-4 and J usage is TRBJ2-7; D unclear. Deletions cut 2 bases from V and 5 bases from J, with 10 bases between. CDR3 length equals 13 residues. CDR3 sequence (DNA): TGTGCCAGCAGTTTAACCTTTTCCCACGAGCAGTACTTA. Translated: CASSLTFSHEQYL.

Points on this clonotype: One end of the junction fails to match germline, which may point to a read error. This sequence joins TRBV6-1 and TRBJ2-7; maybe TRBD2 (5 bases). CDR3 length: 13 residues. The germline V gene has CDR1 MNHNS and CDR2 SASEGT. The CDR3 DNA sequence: TGTGGCAGCAGTGTTGAGCGGACCTACGAGCAGTACTTC. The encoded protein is CGSSVERTYEQYF.

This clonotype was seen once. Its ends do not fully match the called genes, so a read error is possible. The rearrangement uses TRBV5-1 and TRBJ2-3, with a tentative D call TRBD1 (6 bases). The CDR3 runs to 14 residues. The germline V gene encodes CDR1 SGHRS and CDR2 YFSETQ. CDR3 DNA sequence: TGCGCCAGCAGCGAGGGACACCTCACATATACGCAGTATTTT. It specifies CASSEGHLTYTQYF.

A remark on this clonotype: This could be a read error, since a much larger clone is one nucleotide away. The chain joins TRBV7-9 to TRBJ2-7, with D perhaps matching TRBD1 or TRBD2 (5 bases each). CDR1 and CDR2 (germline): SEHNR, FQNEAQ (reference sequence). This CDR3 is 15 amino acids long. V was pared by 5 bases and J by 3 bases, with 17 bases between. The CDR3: CASSHTGTGFYEQYF. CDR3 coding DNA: TGTGCCAGCAGCCACACCGGGACCGGCTTCTACGAGCAGTACTTC. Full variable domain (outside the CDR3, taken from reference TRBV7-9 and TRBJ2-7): DTGVSQNPRHKITKRGQNVTFRCDPISEHNRLYWYRQTLGQGPEFLTYFQNEAQLEKSRLLSDRFSAERPKGSFSTLEIQRTEQGDSAMYLCASSHTGTGFYEQYFGPGTRLTVT.

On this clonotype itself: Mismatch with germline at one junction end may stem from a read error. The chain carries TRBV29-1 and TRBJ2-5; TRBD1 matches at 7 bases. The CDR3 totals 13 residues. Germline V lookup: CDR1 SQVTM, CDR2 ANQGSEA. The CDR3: CSVPQQGRETQCF. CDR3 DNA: TGCAGCGTTCCCCAACAGGGGCGAGAGACGCAGTGCTTC.